Listed below are T cell receptor beta chains from one sample, sequenced in a study of blood T cell repertoires in COVID-19. This table comes from immunoSEQ multiplex PCR, and its TCRdb copy is limited to in-frame clones, with some not included. Here the sample spans some 120,000 clones, 86% being singletons. The sample consisted of peripheral blood. All receptors come from a human donor in a cohort sampled during active COVID-19. CDR3s include the opening cysteine and the closing phenylalanine or tryptophan. Rows may omit the clone size; those that give it use once, few, many or a size class.

V,size,J,CDR3
TRBV12-3/TRBV12-4,-,TRBJ2-2,CASTSGTGELFF
TRBV6-6,-,TRBJ1-5,CASSRPDRVVDQPQHF
TRBV11-3,-,TRBJ2-7,CASSPTGTSATYEQYF
TRBV6-2/TRBV6-3,-,TRBJ2-3,CASSYGGGRGTDTQYF
TRBV9,-,TRBJ2-2,CASSGRQGSGELFF
TRBV30,-,TRBJ1-5,CAWSPGVGSNQPQHF
TRBV5-1,-,TRBJ2-1,CASSPLGSYNEQFF
TRBV15,-,TRBJ2-5,CATSRDYYEVRETQYF
TRBV6-5,-,TRBJ1-3,CASSSGNSGNTIYF
TRBV29-1,once,TRBJ1-2,CSVEASGYGYTF
TRBV28,-,TRBJ1-5,CASSVVRDMYSNQPQHF
TRBV24-1,once,TRBJ1-2,CATSDQGGTNGYTF
TRBV29-1,-,TRBJ2-3,CSVEIAGVVLDTQYF
TRBV18,-,TRBJ1-5,CASSPRTDQPQHF
TRBV9,-,TRBJ1-2,CASSVDTKHTGGASGYTF
TRBV7-6,-,TRBJ1-1,CASSPTPSNAPNTEAFF
TRBV7-2,-,TRBJ2-5,CASRGQGAPSETQYF
TRBV30,-,TRBJ1-5,CAWSQGLNQPQHF
TRBV19,-,TRBJ1-2,CASSPGRGVNYGYTF
TRBV18,-,TRBJ2-3,CASSPNVRTDTQYF
TRBV19,-,TRBJ1-3,CASSPRGGVGNTIYF
TRBV5-6,few,TRBJ1-5,CASSERVSDQPQHF
TRBV6-2/TRBV6-3,few,TRBJ1-1,CASSYMTSHSFF
TRBV5-8,-,TRBJ1-2,CASSFRQGDGYTF
TRBV19,-,TRBJ1-4,CASSPRGGGSRMFF
TRBV30,-,TRBJ2-3,CAWSGQGSRTDTQYF
TRBV6-5,-,TRBJ2-5,CASSYRASGSSETQYF
TRBV19,-,TRBJ2-7,CASTPRTGGLEQYF
TRBV2,-,TRBJ2-7,CASRRREGSYEQYF
TRBV5-1,-,TRBJ2-5,CASSPRVAGQETQYF
TRBV6-2/TRBV6-3,once,TRBJ2-1,CASSYAGLAGDEQFF
TRBV6-4,-,TRBJ2-1,CASSVEGTGYYEQFF
TRBV2,-,TRBJ2-1,CASSYDRDNEQFF
TRBV28,-,TRBJ1-6,CASNQRGSSYNSPLHF
TRBV7-9,-,TRBJ1-2,CASSLVTNSNYGYTF
TRBV7-8,-,TRBJ2-7,CASSPGGGIVYEQYF